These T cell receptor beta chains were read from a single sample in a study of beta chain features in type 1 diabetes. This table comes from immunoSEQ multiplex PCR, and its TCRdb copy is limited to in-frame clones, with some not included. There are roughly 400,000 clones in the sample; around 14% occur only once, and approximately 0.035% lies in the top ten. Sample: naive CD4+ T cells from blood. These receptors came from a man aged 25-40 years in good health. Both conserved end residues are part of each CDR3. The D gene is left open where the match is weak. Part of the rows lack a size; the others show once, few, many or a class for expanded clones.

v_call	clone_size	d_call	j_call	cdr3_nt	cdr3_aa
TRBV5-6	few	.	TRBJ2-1	TGTGCCAGCAGATGGACAGGAGGGAACAATGAGCAGTTCTTC	CASRWTGGNNEQFF
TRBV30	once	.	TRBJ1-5	TGTGCCTGGAGCTTGGGGAACAATCAGCCCCAGCATTTT	CAWSLGNNQPQHF
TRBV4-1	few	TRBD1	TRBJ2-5	TGCGCCAGCAGCCAAGTTTGGACAGGGGAAGAGACCCAGTACTTC	CASSQVWTGEETQYF
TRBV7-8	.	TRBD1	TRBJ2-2	TGTGCCAGCAGGGACTGGACCGGGACAGGGCTTAGCACCGGGGAGCTGTTTTTT	CASRDWTGTGLSTGELFF
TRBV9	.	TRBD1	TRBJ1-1	TGTGCCAGCAGCAAGGGACAGATGAACACTGAAGCTTTCTTT	CASSKGQMNTEAFF
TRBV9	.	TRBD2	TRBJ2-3	TGTGCCAGCAGCGTGTTAGCGGGAGCGGATACGCAGTATTTT	CASSVLAGADTQYF
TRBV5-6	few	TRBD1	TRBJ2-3	TGTGCCAGCAGCTTGGGACAGGGGACCACAGATACGCAGTATTTT	CASSLGQGTTDTQYF
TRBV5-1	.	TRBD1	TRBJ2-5	TGCGCCAGCAGCAGGCCGACAGGGGGCGGAGAGACCCAGTACTTC	CASSRPTGGGETQYF
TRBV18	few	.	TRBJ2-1	TGTGCCAGCTCACCAGGATTAAGCTCCTACAATGAGCAGTTCTTC	CASSPGLSSYNEQFF
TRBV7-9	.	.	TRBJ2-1	TGTGCCAGCAGCTTAGTGCTTAATGAGCAGTTCTTC	CASSLVLNEQFF